This passage covers 16 T cell receptor beta chains from one sample sequenced in a study of CD8 T cells in Susac syndrome (dated by TCRdb to between 2018 and 2020). Receptor libraries were prepared by the immunoSEQ multiplex PCR assay. RNA was extracted with the RNeasy kit and about 0.5 to 1 ug was reverse transcribed using random hexamers. Through fastp at Q25 and MiXCR, TCRdb rebuilt clones from the public reads, retaining in-frame beta chains. Duplicate CDR3 protein sequences are folded into a single record with the most common DNA and genes. For this sample the table gives roughly 120,000 distinct CDR3 sequences, of which 90% to 95% were detected only once. Over 0.07% of the sample is taken by the ten largest. Source material: CD4+ T cells from PBMCs. Source of these receptors: a human donor in good health.

This chain uses TRBV29-1 with TRBJ2-7; D possibly corresponds to TRBD2 (6 bases). The length of the CDR3 is 12 residues. The V end was cut by 2 bases, the J end by 5 bases, with 10 bases between. CDR1 and CDR2 (germline): SQVTM, ANQGSEA. The CDR3 loop is CSVESTSNEQYF. The DNA for the CDR3 is TGCAGCGTTGAAAGCACTAGCAACGAGCAGTACTTC.

The chain carries TRBV5-1 and TRBJ2-2; D is undetermined. The CDR3 length is 15 residues. The germline V gene encodes CDR1 SGHRS and CDR2 YFSETQ. Trimming stripped 3 bases from V and 1 base from J, with 10 bases between. The CDR3 spells CASSSGVQNTGELFF. The CDR3 region has the DNA TGCGCCAGCAGCTCTGGGGTACAGAACACCGGGGAGCTGTTTTTT.

The gene calls are TRBV4-1 and TRBJ2-5; 7 positions agree with TRBD2. Trimming at V came to 1 base and at J to 5 bases, leaving 16 bases not matched to a gene. Per the germline V gene, CDR1 is MGHRA and CDR2 is YSYEKL. The CDR3 length is 18 residues. Here the CDR3 reads CASSQGLIRRETSETQYF. CDR3 nucleotide sequence: TGCGCCAGCAGCCAAGGACTTATCCGGCGGGAGACTTCGGAGACCCAGTACTTC.

The chain couples TRBV10-3 to TRBJ2-1; D ambiguous. V lost 6 bases, J lost 1 base, and 7 bases lay in between. The CDR3 extends over 13 amino acids. Germline V gene sequence: CDR1 ENHRY, CDR2 SYGVKD. CDR3 bases: TGTGCCATCAGCAAGGGTTCCTACAATGAGCAGTTCTTC. Translating gives CAISKGSYNEQFF.

The chain is built from TRBV28 and TRBJ1-5; possibly TRBD1 for D (6 bases). The CDR3 is 14 residues long. Germline-derived CDR1 and CDR2 are MDHEN and SYDVKM. V shed 9 bases and J shed 3 bases, with 15 bases lying between them. The CDR3 here is CASLHRVLNQPQHF. In DNA, the CDR3 is TGTGCCAGTTTACACAGGGTCCTCAATCAGCCCCAGCATTTT.

V and J are TRBV4-1 and TRBJ2-5, with a possible D match to TRBD2 (6 bases). This CDR3 region has 15 residues. Germline V lookup: CDR1 MGHRA, CDR2 YSYEKL. The germline V and J ends were trimmed by 2 bases and 4 bases, with 14 bases remaining between them. CDR3 nucleotide sequence: TGCGCCAGCAGCCAATTCCCCGGAGGGGTAGAGACCCAGTACTTC. This sequence encodes CASSQFPGGVETQYF.

The CDR3 region has the DNA TGTGCCAGCAGCCCCCCCTCCGGGACAGGCTTGTATGGCTACACCTTC. This encodes CASSPPSGTGLYGYTF. The chain joins TRBV7-2 to TRBJ1-2, with 8 bases that match TRBD1. CDR3 size: 16 residues. Per germline, CDR1 SGHTA and CDR2 FQGNSA. Trimming took 5 bases from V and 5 from J; bases not matched to a gene: 13. Looking up the rest from reference TRBV7-2 and TRBJ1-2 gives the full variable domain: GAGVSQSPSNKVTEKGKDVELRCDPISGHTALYWYRQSLGQGLEFLIYFQGNSAPDKSGLPSDRFSAERTGGSVSTLTIQRTQQEDSAVYLCASSPPSGTGLYGYTFGSGTRLTVV.

The chain employs TRBV20-1 and TRBJ2-7; 13 nucleotides line up with TRBD2. V gave up 0 bases and J gave up 3 bases; unmatched junction bases: 5. The CDR3 is 16 amino acids. Germline-derived CDR1 and CDR2 are DFQATT and SNEGSKA (reference sequence). The CDR3 DNA follows: TGCAGTGCTAGAGACCAAGGACTAGCGGGAGACTACGAGCAGTACTTC. Residues: CSARDQGLAGDYEQYF.

The chain recombines TRBV20-1 with TRBJ1-5; 7 bases align to TRBD1. The CDR3 extends over 19 amino acids. The V gene's germline CDR1 is DFQATT and CDR2 SNEGSKA (reference sequence). V shed 4 bases, J shed 2 bases, and the junction held 20 bases outside the gene matches. The CDR3 DNA reads as TGCAGTGCTATTGGGAGGAACCCAGGGGGGCGAAGAGGCAATCAGCCCCAGCATTTT. Its protein is CSAIGRNPGGRRGNQPQHF.

This chain uses TRBV5-6 with TRBJ2-7; D possibly corresponds to TRBD2 (6 bases). Trimming took 4 bases from V and 6 from J, leaving 17 bases between them. The CDR3 sequence is 14 residues long. Germline CDR1 is SGHDT and CDR2 is YYEEEE. The CDR3 DNA is TGTGCCAGCAGCCTCACTAGCAAGTCCCTCGAGCAGTACTTC. This encodes CASSLTSKSLEQYF. The whole variable domain, filled in from reference TRBV5-6 and TRBJ2-7, reads DAGVTQSPTHLIKTRGQQVTLRCSPKSGHDTVSWYQQALGQGPQFIFQYYEEEERQRGNFPDRFSGHQFPNYSSELNVNALLLGDSALYLCASSLTSKSLEQYFGPGTRLTVT.

This clonotype was found once. This chain uses TRBV6-2 or TRBV6-3 with TRBJ1-1; no clear D gene. With 6 bases removed from V and 7 bases from J, the gap between germline ends came to 21 bases. The germline CDR1 and CDR2 sequences are MNHEY and SVGEGT. The length of the CDR3 is 15 residues. CDR3 DNA: TGTGCCAGCAGAGTTCAAGGTCGGTCATACTTTGAAGCTTTCTTT. It codes for CASRVQGRSYFEAFF.

V gene TRBV20-1 combines with J gene TRBJ2-1; D is possibly TRBD2 (5 bases). Germline CDR1 DFQATT, CDR2 SNEGSKA (reference sequence). Deletions cut 6 bases from V and 9 bases from J, with 15 bases between. The CDR3 extends over 12 amino acids. The CDR3 sequence: CSAMERVGEQFF. As DNA, the CDR3 is TGCAGTGCCATGGAGAGGGTTGGTGAGCAGTTCTTC.

This clonotype came up a few times. This chain connects TRBV6-6 to TRBJ2-7; D is uncertain. Germline CDR1 and CDR2: MNHNY and SVGAGI (reference sequence). The CDR3 totals 12 residues. Trimming removed 5 bases at V and 1 base at J, with 6 bases between. As DNA, the CDR3 is TGTGCCAGCAGTCAAGGTTCCTACGAGCAGTACTTC. It specifies CASSQGSYEQYF.

This sequence joins TRBV2 and TRBJ2-7, with TRBD2 matching over 10 bases. The CDR3 covers 14 residues. CDR1 and CDR2 from the germline V gene are SNHLY and FYNNEI. With 6 bases clipped from V and 7 bases from J, the junction kept 9 bases outside the gene matches. CDR3 region: CASRVAGGPEEQYF. As DNA, the CDR3 is TGTGCCAGCAGGGTAGCGGGAGGTCCTGAAGAGCAGTACTTC.

This rearrangement joins TRBV30 to TRBJ1-1, with D possibly TRBD1 on 6 matching bases. The CDR3 extends over 14 amino acids. CDR1 is GTSNPN, CDR2 SVGIG, per germline (reference sequence). V was trimmed by 1 base and J by 5 bases, leaving 14 bases between them. CDR3 sequence: CAWSGAGVRTEAFF. The CDR3 nucleotides read TGTGCCTGGAGTGGAGCAGGGGTTAGGACTGAAGCTTTCTTT.

This clonotype came up once. The rearrangement links TRBV25-1 to TRBJ2-3, with D perhaps matching TRBD2 (5 bases). The CDR3 covers 14 residues. V lost 5 bases, J lost 1 base, and 10 bases lay in between. Looked up from germline, CDR1 is MGHDK and CDR2 is SYGVNS. The CDR3 DNA reads as TGTGCCAGCAGTTTATGGGGAGGCACAGATACGCAGTATTTT. The encoded protein is CASSLWGGTDTQYF.